These T cell receptor beta chains were read from a single sample in a study of T cell repertoires in cytomegalovirus infection. TCRdb re-called the reads through MiXCR, storing one row per CDR3 protein. The sample holds approximately 400,000 distinct CDR3 sequences; under 40% are singletons and the top ten take around 13%. Source material: PBMCs. The receptors shown here come from a human donor in good health (CMV status not recorded). Some clones in this sample may be carry-over from other donors' samples. Each CDR3 is given without its conserved first and last residue.

v_gene,CDR3aa
TRBV7-9,ASSFRGDGANEKLF
TRBV6-5,ASSYSGEEEETQY
TRBV5-1,ASSQRGETQY
TRBV6-1,ASRNRAEGTEAF
TRBV7-8,ASSFWVVRGTQIYEQY
TRBV7-9,ASSFGLPPYEQY
TRBV7-6,ASSFGTGKNSPLH
TRBV7-2,ASSYRVGQPQH
TRBV12-3/TRBV12-4,ASSLPGSYPNYGYT
TRBV2,ASSEALRRVQTDTQY
TRBV4-2,ASSQDDPLYNEQF
TRBV12-3/TRBV12-4,ASKPGFLDTEAF
TRBV6-1,ASSERPPNYGYT
TRBV29-1,SVDSGQGAYGYN
TRBV24-1,ATSEGQGGKNIQY
TRBV7-9,ASSPDRLKNTEAF
TRBV20-1,SGRGGQGSEAF
TRBV5-6,ASSLRTEIYYGYT
TRBV3-1,ASSQDPGNNEQF
TRBV19,ASSMAARNSEAF
TRBV5-1,ASSKDGQPYEKY
TRBV28,ASSLEGQGINEKLF
TRBV6-5,ASSYSYLGTYEQY
TRBV18,ASSTDRGPYEQY
TRBV19,ASTQTSGVNTGELF
TRBV12-3/TRBV12-4,ASSPWTGQGYT
TRBV2,ARSVTSRDTEAF
TRBV6-1,ASSPLWSGRNTDTQY
TRBV19,ASSINGLYGYT
TRBV28,ASRKQGYTEAF
TRBV24-1,ATSRQDTQY
TRBV7-6,ASSLSSAPRVGEQF
TRBV7-2,ASSFGASNEKLF
TRBV5-1,ASSLATQSQETQY
TRBV19,ASRKKGTDNQPQH
TRBV6-2/TRBV6-3,ASRKTPGLSYNEQF
TRBV19,ASTLGMNTEAF
TRBV28,ASRSGYNEQF
TRBV5-1,AAPDRGRYRETQY
TRBV12-3/TRBV12-4,ASSSTGDHQPQH
TRBV25-1,ARSEGGPGQPQH
TRBV6-5,ASRRDEKLF
TRBV24-1,ATSDPRPGTQETQY
TRBV12-3/TRBV12-4,ASSLEDRGNQPKH
TRBV7-2,ASSLQLGGETQY
TRBV29-1,SVEDYSGTGSTGELF
TRBV7-7,ASSTDPGVYEQY
TRBV4-1,ASSQEFPGSGNTIY